Reported below is one T cell receptor (beta chain). What it binds is unknown. The PCR made use of 60 Vbeta and 13 Jbeta primers. TCRdb keeps only in-frame clones here, not all; method: immunoSEQ multiplex PCR. The data show over 150,000 clones, about four fifths seen once. This CDR3 has 13 residues. CDR1 is MGHRA and CDR2 is YSYEKL in the germline V gene. Trimming left V 1 base short and J 5 bases short, with 5 bases between. The entry originates in a study of cytomegalovirus exposure and HLA in healthy donors. Points from the study as a whole: DRB1 had the most TCR associations and HLA-C the fewest, a later analysis found, with rates varying by HLA locus.

This TCR came from a man aged 30-40 years in good health and CMV-seropositive. The sample comprised PBMCs. This chain links TRBV4-1 with TRBJ1-4, with D unclear. CDR3 in amino acids: CASSQAANEKLFF. The CDR3 DNA follows: TGCGCCAGCAGCCAAGCTGCGAATGAAAAACTGTTTTTT.